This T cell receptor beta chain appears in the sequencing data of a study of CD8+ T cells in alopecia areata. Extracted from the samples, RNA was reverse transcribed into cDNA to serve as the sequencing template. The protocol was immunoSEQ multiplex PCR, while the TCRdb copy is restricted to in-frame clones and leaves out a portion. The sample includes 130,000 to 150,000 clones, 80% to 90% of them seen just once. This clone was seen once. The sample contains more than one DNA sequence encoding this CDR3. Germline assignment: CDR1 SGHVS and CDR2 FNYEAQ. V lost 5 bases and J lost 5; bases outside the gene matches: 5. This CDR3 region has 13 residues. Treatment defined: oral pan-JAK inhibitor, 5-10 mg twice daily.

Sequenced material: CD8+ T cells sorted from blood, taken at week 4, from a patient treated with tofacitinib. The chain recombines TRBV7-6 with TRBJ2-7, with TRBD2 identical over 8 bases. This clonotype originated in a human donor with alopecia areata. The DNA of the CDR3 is TGTGCCAGCAGCGGAAGCGGGGGACACGAGCAGTACTTC. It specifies CASSGSGGHEQYF.